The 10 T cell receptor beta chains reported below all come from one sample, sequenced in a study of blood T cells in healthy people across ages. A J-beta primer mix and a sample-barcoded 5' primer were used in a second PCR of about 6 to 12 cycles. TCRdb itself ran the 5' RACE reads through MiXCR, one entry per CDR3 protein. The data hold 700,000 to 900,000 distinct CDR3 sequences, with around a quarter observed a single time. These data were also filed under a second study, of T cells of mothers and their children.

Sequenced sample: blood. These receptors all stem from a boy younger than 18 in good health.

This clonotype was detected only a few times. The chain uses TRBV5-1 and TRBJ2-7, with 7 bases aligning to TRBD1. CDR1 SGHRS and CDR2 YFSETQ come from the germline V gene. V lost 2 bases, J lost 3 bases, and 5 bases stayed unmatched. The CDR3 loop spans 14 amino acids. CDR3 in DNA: TGCGCCAGCAGCTTCGAGGGGGCACGCTACGAGCAGTACTTC. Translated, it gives CASSFEGARYEQYF.

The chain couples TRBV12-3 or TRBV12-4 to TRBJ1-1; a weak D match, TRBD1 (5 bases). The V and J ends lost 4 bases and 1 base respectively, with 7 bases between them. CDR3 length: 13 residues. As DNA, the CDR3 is TGTGCCAGCAGTTGGGGCAGGAACACTGAAGCTTTCTTT. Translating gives CASSWGRNTEAFF.

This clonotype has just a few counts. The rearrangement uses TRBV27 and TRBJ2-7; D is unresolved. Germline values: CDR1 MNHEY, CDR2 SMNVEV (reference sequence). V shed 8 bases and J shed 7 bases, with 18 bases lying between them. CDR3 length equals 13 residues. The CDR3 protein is CASRGIPYKEQYF. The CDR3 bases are TGTGCCAGCCGTGGTATCCCCTACAAGGAGCAGTACTTC.

CDR3 protein: CSARGSPPRGQPQHF. CDR3 in DNA: TGCAGTGCTAGAGGCAGCCCCCCGCGTGGTCAGCCCCAGCATTTT. The V gene is TRBV20-1, the J gene TRBJ1-5, with D uncertain. The CDR3 loop spans 15 amino acids. V was clipped by 1 base and J by 6 bases, with 16 bases between them. Germline lookup yields CDR1 DFQATT and CDR2 SNEGSKA (reference sequence).

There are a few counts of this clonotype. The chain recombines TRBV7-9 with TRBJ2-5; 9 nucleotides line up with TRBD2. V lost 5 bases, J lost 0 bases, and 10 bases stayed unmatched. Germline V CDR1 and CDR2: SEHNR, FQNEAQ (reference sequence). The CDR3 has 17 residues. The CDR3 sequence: CASSPGTTSGYQETQYF. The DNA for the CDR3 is TGTGCCAGCAGCCCAGGGACCACTAGCGGGTACCAAGAGACCCAGTACTTC.

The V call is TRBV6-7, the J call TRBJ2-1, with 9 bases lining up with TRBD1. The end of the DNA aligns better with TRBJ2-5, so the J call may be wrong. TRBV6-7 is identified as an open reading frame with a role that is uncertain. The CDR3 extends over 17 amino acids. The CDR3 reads CASSSPVRQGGQETQYF. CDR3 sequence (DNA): TGTGCCAGCAGTTCACCAGTGCGACAGGGGGGTCAAGAGACCCAGTACTTC.

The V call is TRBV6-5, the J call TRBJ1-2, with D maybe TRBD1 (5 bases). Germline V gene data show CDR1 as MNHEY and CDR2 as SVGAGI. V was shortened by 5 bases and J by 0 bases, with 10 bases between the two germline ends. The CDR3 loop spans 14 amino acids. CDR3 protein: CASSRDGTNYGYTF. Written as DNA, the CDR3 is TGTGCCAGCAGTCGGGACGGCACTAACTATGGCTACACCTTC.

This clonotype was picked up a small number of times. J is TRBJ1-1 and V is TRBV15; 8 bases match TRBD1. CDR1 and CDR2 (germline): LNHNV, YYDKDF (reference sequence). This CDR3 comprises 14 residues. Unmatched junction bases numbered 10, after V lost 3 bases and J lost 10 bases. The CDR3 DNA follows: TGTGCCACCAGCAGCGGACCAGGGGGCGCGAGAGCTTTCTTT. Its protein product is CATSSGPGGARAFF.

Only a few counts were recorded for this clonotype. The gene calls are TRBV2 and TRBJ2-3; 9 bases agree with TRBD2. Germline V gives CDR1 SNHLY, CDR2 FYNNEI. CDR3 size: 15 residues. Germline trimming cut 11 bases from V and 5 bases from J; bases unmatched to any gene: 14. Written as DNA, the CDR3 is TGTGCCCTCCTACACGGCGGGGGGGCTGGAGATACGCAGTATTTT. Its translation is CALLHGGGAGDTQYF.

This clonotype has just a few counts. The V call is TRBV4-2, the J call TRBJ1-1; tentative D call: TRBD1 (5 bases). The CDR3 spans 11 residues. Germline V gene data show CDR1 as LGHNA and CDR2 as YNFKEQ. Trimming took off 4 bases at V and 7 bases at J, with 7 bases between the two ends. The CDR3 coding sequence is TGTGCCAGCAGCCGAGGACATGAAGCTTTCTTT. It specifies CASSRGHEAFF.